The 4 T cell receptor beta chains below come from one sample, sequenced in a study of identical twins. TCRdb re-analysed the 5' RACE reads in MiXCR, keeping a single row per CDR3 protein. In the table there are fewer than 650,000 distinct CDR3 sequences, 7.5% to 10% of which are singletons. These data also featured in a second study, about yellow fever vaccine responses in identical twins.

Sequencing input: PBMCs. All receptors come from a woman in her late teens or twenties in good health.

This clonotype was observed a few times. V and J are TRBV12-3 or TRBV12-4 and TRBJ2-2; 9 positions match TRBD2. V gave up 6 bases and J gave up 4 bases; unmatched junction bases: 6. This CDR3 comprises 15 residues. Written as DNA, the CDR3 is TGTGCCAGCAGGATAGCGGGGGCGGTCACCGGGGAGCTGTTTTTT. Residues: CASRIAGAVTGELFF.

This clonotype was observed a handful of times. The chain couples TRBV14 to TRBJ2-7; 7 bases fit TRBD1. J gave up 4 bases and V 6 bases, and 6 bases lay outside the gene matches. There are 13 residues in the CDR3. In germline, CDR1 is SGHDN, CDR2 FVKESK. The chain's CDR3 is CASRRDSEYEQYF. The CDR3 DNA reads TGTGCCAGCAGAAGGGACAGCGAATACGAGCAGTACTTC.

This chain links TRBV7-9 with TRBJ2-1; TRBD1 agrees at 10 bases. The CDR3 has 16 amino acids. After removal of 5 bases from V and 9 bases from J, the junction contained 13 bases not matched to a gene. CDR1 and CDR2 (germline): SEHNR, FQNEAQ (reference sequence). CDR3 region: CASSVRTGGIIGEQFF. CDR3 nucleotide sequence: TGTGCCAGCAGCGTGCGGACAGGGGGGATTATCGGTGAGCAGTTCTTC.

The chain recombines TRBV12-5 with TRBJ2-1, with D possibly being TRBD2 (5 bases). Trimming took 1 base from V and 10 from J, leaving 11 bases between them. Germline CDR1 is LGHNT and CDR2 is FRNRAP. The CDR3 runs 13 residues. CDR3 bases: TGTGCTAGTGGTTTGGGGAGCGGCAAAGAGCAGTTCTTC. As protein: CASGLGSGKEQFF.